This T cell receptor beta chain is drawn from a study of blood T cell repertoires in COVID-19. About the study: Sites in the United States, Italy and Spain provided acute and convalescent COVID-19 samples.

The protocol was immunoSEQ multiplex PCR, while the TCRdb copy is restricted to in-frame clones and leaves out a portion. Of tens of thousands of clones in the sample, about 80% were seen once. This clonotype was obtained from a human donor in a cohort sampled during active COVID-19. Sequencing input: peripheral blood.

The CDR3, as DNA: TGCAGCGTTGAAGTTTCGAACAGGTTGAGGAACAATGAGCAGTTCTTC. It specifies CSVEVSNRLRNNEQFF. The chain has TRBV29-1 and TRBJ2-1; a weak D match, TRBD1 (5 bases). The CDR3 is made up of 16 amino acids. Germline-derived CDR1 and CDR2 are SQVTM and ANQGSEA. V was shortened by 1 base and J by 5 bases, with 18 bases between the two germline ends.